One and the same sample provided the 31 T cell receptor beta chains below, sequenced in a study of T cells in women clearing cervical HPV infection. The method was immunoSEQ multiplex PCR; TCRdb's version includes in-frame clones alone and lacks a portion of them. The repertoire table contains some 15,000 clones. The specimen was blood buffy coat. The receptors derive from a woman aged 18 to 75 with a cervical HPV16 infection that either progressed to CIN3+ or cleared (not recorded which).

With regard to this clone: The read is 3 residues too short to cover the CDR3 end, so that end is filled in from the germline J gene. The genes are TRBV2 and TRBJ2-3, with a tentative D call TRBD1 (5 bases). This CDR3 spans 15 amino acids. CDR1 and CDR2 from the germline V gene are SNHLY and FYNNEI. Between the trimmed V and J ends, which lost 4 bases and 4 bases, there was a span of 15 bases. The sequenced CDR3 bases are TGTGCCAGCAGTGCCGCAGGGCACGGTTCAGATACG. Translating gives CASSAAGHGSDT. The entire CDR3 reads CASSAAGHGSDTQYF.

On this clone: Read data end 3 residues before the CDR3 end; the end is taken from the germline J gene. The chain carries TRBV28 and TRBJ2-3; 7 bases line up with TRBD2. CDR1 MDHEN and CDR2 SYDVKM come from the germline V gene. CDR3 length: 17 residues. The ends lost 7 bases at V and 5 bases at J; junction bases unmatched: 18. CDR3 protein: CASKSMEQAGRGDTQYF. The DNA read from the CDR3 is TGTGCCAGCAAATCAATGGAACAAGCAGGGAGGGGAGATACG.

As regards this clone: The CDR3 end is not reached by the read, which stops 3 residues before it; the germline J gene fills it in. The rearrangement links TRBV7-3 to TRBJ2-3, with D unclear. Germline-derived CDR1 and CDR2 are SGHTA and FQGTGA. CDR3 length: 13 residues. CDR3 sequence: CASSQIPSETQYF. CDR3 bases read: TGTGCCAGCAGCCAGATCCCCTCTGAGACG.

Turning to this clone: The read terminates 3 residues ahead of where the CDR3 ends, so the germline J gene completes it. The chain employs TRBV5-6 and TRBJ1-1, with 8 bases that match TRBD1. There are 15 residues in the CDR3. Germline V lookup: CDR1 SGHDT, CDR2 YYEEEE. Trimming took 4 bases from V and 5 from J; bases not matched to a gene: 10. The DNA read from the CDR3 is TGTGCCAGCAGCAGAAGGACAGGGTGGGAGACTGAA. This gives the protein CASSRRTGWETE. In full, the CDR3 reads CASSRRTGWETEAFF.

The CDR3 region is CASRGQGDASYDYTF. The CDR3 bases that were read are TGTGCCAGCAGGGGACAGGGAGATGCGTCCTACGAC. V usage is TRBV7-9 and J usage is TRBJ1-2; TRBD1 matches 9 bases. The read halts 3 residues ahead of the CDR3 end, with the missing end drawn from the germline J gene. Germline assignment: CDR1 SEHNR and CDR2 FQNEAQ (reference sequence). CDR3 size: 15 residues.

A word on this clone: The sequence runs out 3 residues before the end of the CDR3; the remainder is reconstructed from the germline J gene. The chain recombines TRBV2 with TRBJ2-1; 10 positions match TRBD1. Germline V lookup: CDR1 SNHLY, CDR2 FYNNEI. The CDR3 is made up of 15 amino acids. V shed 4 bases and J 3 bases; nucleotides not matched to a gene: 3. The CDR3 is CASSATGGVYNEQFF. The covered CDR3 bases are TGTGCCAGCAGTGCGACAGGGGGCGTCTACAATGAG.

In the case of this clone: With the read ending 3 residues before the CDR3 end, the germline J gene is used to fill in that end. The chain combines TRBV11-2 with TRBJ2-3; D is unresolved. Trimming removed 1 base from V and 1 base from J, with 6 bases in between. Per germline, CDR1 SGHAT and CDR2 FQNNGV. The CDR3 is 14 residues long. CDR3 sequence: CASSLGSGTDTQYF. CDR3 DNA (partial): TGTGCCAGCAGCTTAGGTTCGGGCACAGATACG.

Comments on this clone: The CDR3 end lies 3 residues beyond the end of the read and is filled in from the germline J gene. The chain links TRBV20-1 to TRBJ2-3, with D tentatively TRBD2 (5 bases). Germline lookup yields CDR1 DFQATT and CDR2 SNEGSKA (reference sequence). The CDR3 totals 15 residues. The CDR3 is CSAKGSGESQETQYF. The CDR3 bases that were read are TGCAGTGCAAAGGGCAGCGGAGAGTCTCAAGAGACG.

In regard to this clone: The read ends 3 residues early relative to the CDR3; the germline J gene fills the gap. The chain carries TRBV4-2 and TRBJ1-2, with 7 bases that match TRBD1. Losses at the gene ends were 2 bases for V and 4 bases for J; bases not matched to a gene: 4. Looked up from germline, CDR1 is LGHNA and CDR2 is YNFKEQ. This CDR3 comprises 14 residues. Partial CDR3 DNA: TGTGCCAGCAGCCAACCGGGGACAGTCTATGGC. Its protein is CASSQPGTVYG. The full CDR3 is CASSQPGTVYGYTF.

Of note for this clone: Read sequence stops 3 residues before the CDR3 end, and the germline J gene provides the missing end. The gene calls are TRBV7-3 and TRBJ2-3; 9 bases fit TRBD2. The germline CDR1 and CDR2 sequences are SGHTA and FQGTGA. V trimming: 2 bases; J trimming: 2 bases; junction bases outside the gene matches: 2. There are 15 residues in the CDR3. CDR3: CASSLGGGATDTQYF. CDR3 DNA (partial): TGTGCCAGCAGCTTAGGCGGGGGGGCCACAGATACG.

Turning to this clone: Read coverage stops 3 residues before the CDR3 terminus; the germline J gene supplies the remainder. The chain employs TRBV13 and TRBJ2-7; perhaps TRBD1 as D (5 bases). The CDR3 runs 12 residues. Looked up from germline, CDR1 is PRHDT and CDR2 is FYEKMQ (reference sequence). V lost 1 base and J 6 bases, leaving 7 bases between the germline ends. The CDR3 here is CASSLARGEQYF. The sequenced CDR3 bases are TGTGCCAGCAGCTTAGCAAGGGGCGAG. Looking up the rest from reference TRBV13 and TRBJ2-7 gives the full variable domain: AAGVIQSPRHLIKEKRETATLKCYPIPRHDTVYWYQQGPGQDPQFLISFYEKMQSDKGSIPDRFSAQQFSDYHSELNMSSLELGDSALYFCASSLARGEQYFGPGTRLTVT.

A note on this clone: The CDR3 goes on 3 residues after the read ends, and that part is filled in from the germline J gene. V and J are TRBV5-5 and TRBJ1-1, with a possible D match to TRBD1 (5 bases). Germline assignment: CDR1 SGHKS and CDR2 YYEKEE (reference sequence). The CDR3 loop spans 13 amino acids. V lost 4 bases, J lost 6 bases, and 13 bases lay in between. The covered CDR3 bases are TGTGCCAGCAGCGTATCAGGGAGTCCTGAA. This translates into CASSVSGSPE. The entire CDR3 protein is CASSVSGSPEAFF.

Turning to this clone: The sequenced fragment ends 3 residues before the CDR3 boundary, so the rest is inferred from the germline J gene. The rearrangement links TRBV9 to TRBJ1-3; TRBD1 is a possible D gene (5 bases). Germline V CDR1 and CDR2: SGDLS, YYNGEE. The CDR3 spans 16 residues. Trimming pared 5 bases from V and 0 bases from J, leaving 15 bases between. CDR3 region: CASSGGIGDSGNTIYF. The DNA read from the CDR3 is TGTGCCAGCAGTGGGGGGATAGGGGACTCTGGAAACACC.

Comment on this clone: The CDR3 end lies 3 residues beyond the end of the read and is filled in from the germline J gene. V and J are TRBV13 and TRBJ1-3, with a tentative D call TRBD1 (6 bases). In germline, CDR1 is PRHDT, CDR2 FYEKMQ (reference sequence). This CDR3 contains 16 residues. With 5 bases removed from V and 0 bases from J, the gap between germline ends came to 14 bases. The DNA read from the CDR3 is TGTGCCAGCAGCCGAGGGGGACGGAACTCTGGAAACACC. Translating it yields CASSRGGRNSGNT. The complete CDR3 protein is CASSRGGRNSGNTIYF.

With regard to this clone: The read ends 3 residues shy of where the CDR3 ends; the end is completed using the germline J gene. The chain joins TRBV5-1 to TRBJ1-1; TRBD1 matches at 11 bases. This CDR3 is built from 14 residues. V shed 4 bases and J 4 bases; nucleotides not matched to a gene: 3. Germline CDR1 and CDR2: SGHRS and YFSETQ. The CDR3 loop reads CASSDGTGGTEAFF. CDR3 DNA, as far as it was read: TGCGCCAGCAGCGACGGGACAGGGGGCACTGAA.

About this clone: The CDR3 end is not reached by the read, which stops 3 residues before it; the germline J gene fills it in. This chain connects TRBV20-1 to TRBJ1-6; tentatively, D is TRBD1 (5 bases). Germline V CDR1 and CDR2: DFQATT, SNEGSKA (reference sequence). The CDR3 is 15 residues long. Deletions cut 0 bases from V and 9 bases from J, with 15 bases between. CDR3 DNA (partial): TGCAGTGCTAGAGATGGGGACTGGGGTGGTTCACCC. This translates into CSARDGDWGGSP. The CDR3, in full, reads CSARDGDWGGSPLHF.

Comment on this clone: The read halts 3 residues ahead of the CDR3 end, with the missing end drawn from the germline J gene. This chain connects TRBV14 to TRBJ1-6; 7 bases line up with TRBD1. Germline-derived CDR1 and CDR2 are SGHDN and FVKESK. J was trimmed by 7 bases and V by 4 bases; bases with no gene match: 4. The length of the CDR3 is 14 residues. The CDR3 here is CASSLTGMNSPLHF. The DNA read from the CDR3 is TGTGCCAGCAGCCTGACAGGGATGAATTCACCC.

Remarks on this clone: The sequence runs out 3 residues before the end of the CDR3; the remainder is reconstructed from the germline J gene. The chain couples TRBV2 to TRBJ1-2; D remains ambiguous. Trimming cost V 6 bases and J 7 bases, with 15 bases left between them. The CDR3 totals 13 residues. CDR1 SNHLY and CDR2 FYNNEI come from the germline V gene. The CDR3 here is CASSPRGIAGYTF. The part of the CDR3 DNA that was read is TGTGCCAGCAGCCCTCGTGGCATTGCTGGC.

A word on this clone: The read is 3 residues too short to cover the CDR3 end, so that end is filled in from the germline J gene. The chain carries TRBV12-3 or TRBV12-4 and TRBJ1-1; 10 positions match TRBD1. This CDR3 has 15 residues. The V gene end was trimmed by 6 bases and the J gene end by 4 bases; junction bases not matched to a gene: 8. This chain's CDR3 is CASRGWTGGGTEAFF. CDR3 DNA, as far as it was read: TGTGCCAGCAGAGGTTGGACAGGGGGAGGCACTGAA.

The CDR3 loop is CASSRTQGGNEKLFF. The DNA read from the CDR3 is TGTGCCAGCAGCAGAACCCAGGGGGGTAATGAAAAA. V is TRBV12-3 or TRBV12-4 and J is TRBJ1-4; 7 positions agree with TRBD1. The CDR3 end lies 3 residues beyond the end of the read and is filled in from the germline J gene. V was pared by 6 bases and J by 4 bases, with 8 bases of the junction left unmatched. The CDR3 has 15 amino acids.

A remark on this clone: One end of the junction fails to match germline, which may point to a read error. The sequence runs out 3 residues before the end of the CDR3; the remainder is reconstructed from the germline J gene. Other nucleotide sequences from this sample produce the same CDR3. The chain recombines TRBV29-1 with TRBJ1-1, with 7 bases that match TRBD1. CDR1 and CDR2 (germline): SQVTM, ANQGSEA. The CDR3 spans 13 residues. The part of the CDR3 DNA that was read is TGCAGCGTCCGACAGGGTTTGGGCACTGAG. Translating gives CSVRQGLGTE. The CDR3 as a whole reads CSVRQGLGTEAFF.

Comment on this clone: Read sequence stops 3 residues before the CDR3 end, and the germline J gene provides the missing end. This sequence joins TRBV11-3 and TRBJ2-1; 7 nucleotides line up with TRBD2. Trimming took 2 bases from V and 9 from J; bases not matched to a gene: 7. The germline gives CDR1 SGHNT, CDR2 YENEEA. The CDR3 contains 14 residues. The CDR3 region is CASSLLRGEGEQFF. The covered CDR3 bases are TGTGCCAGCAGCTTACTCCGGGGGGAGGGTGAG.

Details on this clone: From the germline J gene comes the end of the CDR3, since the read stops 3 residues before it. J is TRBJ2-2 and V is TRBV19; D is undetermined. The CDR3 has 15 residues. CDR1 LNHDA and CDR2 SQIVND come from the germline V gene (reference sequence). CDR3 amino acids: CASSFGLATNEKLFF. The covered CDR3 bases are TGTGCCAGTAGTTTTGGCCTTGCAACTAATGAAAAG.

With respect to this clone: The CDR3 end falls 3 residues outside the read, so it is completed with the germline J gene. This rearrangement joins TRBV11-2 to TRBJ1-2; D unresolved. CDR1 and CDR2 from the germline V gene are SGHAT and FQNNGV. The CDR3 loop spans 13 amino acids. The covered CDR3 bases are TGTGCCAGCAGCTTATCCGGGGAGGGCGGC. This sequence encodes CASSLSGEGG. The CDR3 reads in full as CASSLSGEGGYTF. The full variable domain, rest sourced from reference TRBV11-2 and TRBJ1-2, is EAGVAQSPRYKIIEKRQSVAFWCNPISGHATLYWYQQILGQGPKLLIQFQNNGVVDDSQLPKDRFSAERLKGVDSTLKIQPAKLEDSAVYLCASSLSGEGGYTFGSGTRLTVV.

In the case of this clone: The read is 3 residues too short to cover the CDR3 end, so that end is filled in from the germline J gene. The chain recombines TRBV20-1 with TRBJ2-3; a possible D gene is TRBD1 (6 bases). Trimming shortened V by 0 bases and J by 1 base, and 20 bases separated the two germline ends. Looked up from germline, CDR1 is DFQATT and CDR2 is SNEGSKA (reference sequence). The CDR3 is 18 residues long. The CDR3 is CSARDVPFRGAGTDTQYF. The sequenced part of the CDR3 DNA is TGCAGTGCTAGAGATGTACCTTTCAGGGGTGCGGGCACAGATACG.

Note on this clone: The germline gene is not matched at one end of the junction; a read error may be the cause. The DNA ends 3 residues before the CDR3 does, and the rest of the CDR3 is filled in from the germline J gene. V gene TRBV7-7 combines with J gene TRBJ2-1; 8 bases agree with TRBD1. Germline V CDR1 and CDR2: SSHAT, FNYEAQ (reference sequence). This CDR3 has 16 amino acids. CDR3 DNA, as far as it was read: TGTGCTAGCAGCTTAGAAGGGTGGACAGGGAACAATGAG. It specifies CASSLEGWTGNNE. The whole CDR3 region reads CASSLEGWTGNNEQFF.

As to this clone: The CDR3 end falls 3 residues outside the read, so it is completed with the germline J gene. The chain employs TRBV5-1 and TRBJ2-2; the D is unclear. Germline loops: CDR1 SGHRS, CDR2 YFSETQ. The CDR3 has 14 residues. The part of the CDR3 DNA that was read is TGCGCCAGCAGCCCGGCTGCAACTAATGAAAAG. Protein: CASSPAATNEK. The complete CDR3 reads CASSPAATNEKLFF. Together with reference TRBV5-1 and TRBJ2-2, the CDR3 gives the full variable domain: KAGVTQTPRYLIKTRGQQVTLSCSPISGHRSVSWYQQTPGQGLQFLFEYFSETQRNKGNFPGRFSGRQFSNSRSEMNVSTLELGDSALYLCASSPAATNEKLFFGEGSRLTVL.

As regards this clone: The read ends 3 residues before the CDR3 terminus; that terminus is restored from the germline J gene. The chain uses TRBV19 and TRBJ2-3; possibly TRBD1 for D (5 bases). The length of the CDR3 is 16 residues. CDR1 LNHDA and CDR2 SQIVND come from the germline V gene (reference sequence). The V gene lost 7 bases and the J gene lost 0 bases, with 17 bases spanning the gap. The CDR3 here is CASKSDKFSSTDTQYF. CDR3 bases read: TGTGCCAGTAAGTCGGACAAGTTTAGTAGCACAGATACG.

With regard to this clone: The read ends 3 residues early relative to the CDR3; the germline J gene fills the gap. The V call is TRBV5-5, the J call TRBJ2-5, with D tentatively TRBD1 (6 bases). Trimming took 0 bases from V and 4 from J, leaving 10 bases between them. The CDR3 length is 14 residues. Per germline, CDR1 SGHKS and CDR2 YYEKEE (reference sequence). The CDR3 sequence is CASSLDTGRETQYF. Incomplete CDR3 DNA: TGTGCCAGCAGCTTGGACACAGGGAGAGAGACC.

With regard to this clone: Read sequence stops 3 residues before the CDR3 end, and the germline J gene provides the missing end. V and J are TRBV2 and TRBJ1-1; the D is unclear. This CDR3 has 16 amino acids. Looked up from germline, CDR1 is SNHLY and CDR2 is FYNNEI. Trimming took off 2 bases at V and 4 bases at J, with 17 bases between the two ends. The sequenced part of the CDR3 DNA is TGTGCCAGCAGTGAACGCGGCGGTTCCATTGCCACTGAA. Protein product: CASSERGGSIATE. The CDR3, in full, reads CASSERGGSIATEAFF.

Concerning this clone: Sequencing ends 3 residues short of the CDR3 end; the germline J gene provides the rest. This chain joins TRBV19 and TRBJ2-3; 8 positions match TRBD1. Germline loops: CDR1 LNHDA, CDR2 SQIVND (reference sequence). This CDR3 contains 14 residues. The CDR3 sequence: CASRAGQDQETQYF. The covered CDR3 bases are TGTGCCAGTAGGGCGGGACAGGACCAAGAGACG.